These 24 T cell receptor beta chains were all obtained from the same sample, sequenced in a study of beta chain features in type 1 diabetes. Expressed TCRB transcripts got sequenced, as all isolated RNA was reverse transcribed. This table comes from immunoSEQ multiplex PCR, and its TCRdb copy is limited to in-frame clones, with some not included. The data show approximately 150,000 clones, 9% seen once. Study-wide results and limits: In every one of the four CD4+ subsets, TCRB CDR3s were moderately but significantly shorter in Type 1 diabetes patients.

The antigens of these receptors remain unknown. Sequencing input: central memory CD4+ T cells from blood. Source of these receptors: a man aged 25 to 40 with type 1 diabetes.

The chain uses TRBV5-1 and TRBJ2-2; a weak D match, TRBD1 (5 bases). The V gene's germline CDR1 is SGHRS and CDR2 YFSETQ. This CDR3 spans 15 amino acids. V lost 0 bases, J lost 6 bases, and 12 bases lay in between. The CDR3 DNA is TGCGCCAGCAGCTTGGCCCAGGGTTACTCCGGGGAGCTGTTTTTT. As protein: CASSLAQGYSGELFF.

This chain uses TRBV5-1 with TRBJ1-1; 9 positions agree with TRBD1. V dropped 2 bases and J dropped 0; count of bases not matched to a gene: 5. The CDR3 sequence is 16 residues long. In germline, CDR1 is SGHRS, CDR2 YFSETQ. Here the CDR3 DNA reads TGCGCCAGCAGCTTAGGAGACAGGGGGTTGAACACTGAAGCTTTCTTT. Its translation: CASSLGDRGLNTEAFF.

The gene calls are TRBV6-6 and TRBJ1-1; D may be TRBD1 (5 bases). Per the germline V gene, CDR1 is MNHNY and CDR2 is SVGAGI (reference sequence). The CDR3 loop spans 12 amino acids. Trimming removed 0 bases from V and 7 bases from J, with 6 bases in between. The CDR3 spells CASSYSQGEAFF. As DNA, the CDR3 is TGTGCCAGCAGTTACTCCCAGGGTGAAGCTTTCTTT.

There are a few counts of this clone. The junction does not match germline at one end; this may be a read error. V and J are TRBV5-6 and TRBJ2-5, with D possibly called TRBD1 or TRBD2 (5 bases each). This CDR3 comprises 14 residues. CDR1 and CDR2 from the germline V gene are SGHDT and YYEEEE. CDR3 loop: CASTLRGAGETQYF. The CDR3 coding sequence is TGTGCCAGCACCTTGAGGGGTGCCGGAGAGACCCAGTACTTC.

V gene TRBV15 combines with J gene TRBJ2-3; D not resolved. CDR3 length: 13 amino acids. The V gene's germline CDR1 is LNHNV and CDR2 YYDKDF (reference sequence). Trimming removed 8 bases from V and 5 bases from J, with 14 bases in between. The CDR3 protein is CATGTPNGDTQYF. The CDR3 nucleotides read TGTGCCACCGGTACCCCCAACGGAGATACGCAGTATTTT. The entire variable domain, with the rest obtained from reference TRBV15 and TRBJ2-3, is as follows: DAMVIQNPRYQVTQFGKPVTLSCSQTLNHNVMYWYQQKSSQAPKLLFHYYDKDFNNEADTPDNFQSRRPNTSFCFLDIRSPGLGDTAMYLCATGTPNGDTQYFGPGTRLTVL.

This clone was seen many times. This chain uses TRBV2 with TRBJ1-5; TRBD1 is a possible D gene (6 bases). The ends were cut back, 4 bases at V and 2 bases at J, with 9 bases in the middle. The CDR3 length is 14 residues. The V gene's germline CDR1 is SNHLY and CDR2 FYNNEI. This chain's CDR3 is CASSGQAGNQPQHF. CDR3 DNA: TGTGCCAGCAGTGGACAGGCTGGCAATCAGCCCCAGCATTTT. Full variable domain (missing parts from reference TRBV2 and TRBJ1-5): EPEVTQTPSHQVTQMGQEVILRCVPISNHLYFYWYRQILGQKVEFLVSFYNNEISEKSEIFDDQFSVERPDGSNFTLKIRSTKLEDSAMYFCASSGQAGNQPQHFGDGTRLSIL.

This clone was detected a few times. This rearrangement joins TRBV7-2 to TRBJ1-1; maybe TRBD1 (5 bases). This CDR3 region has 14 residues. Deletions cut 1 base from V and 4 bases from J, with 10 bases between. Germline lookup yields CDR1 SGHTA and CDR2 FQGNSA. CDR3 loop: CASSLEGRVTEAFF. CDR3 sequence (DNA): TGTGCCAGCAGCTTAGAGGGGAGGGTCACTGAAGCTTTCTTT. The whole variable domain, filled in from reference TRBV7-2 and TRBJ1-1, reads GAGVSQSPSNKVTEKGKDVELRCDPISGHTALYWYRQSLGQGLEFLIYFQGNSAPDKSGLPSDRFSAERTGGSVSTLTIQRTQQEDSAVYLCASSLEGRVTEAFFGQGTRLTVV.

This clone appeared a few times. The gene calls are TRBV19 and TRBJ2-5; the match to TRBD1 covers 11 bases. Germline lookup yields CDR1 LNHDA and CDR2 SQIVND (reference sequence). The CDR3 consists of 16 residues. The ends lost 6 bases at V and 5 bases at J; junction bases unmatched: 11. CDR3: CASSYSPGQGVETQYF. Written as DNA, the CDR3 is TGTGCCAGTAGCTACTCGCCGGGACAGGGGGTGGAGACCCAGTACTTC.

This CDR3 reads CASSRTGNTIYF. In nucleotides, the CDR3 is TGTGCCAGCAGCCGGACAGGGAACACCATATATTTT. J is TRBJ1-3 and V is TRBV7-8; 8 bases line up with TRBD1. The germline gives CDR1 SGHVS, CDR2 FQNEAQ. Trimming cost V 5 bases and J 7 bases; bases outside gene matches: 1. The CDR3 extends over 12 amino acids.

This clone was recorded a few times. This same CDR3 is encoded by further DNA sequences in the sample. The J gene is TRBJ2-1, the V gene TRBV19, with TRBD2 identical over 8 bases. With 3 bases clipped from V and 2 bases from J, the junction kept 6 bases outside the gene matches. From germline, CDR1 is LNHDA and CDR2 SQIVND (reference sequence). The CDR3 covers 16 residues. The CDR3 here is CASSIYGGGTYNEQFF. In DNA form, the CDR3 reads TGTGCCAGTAGTATCTACGGGGGGGGAACCTACAATGAGCAGTTCTTC.

The chain carries TRBV2 and TRBJ2-1, with 11 nucleotides matching TRBD1. V lost 7 bases and J lost 2; bases outside the gene matches: 4. Germline-derived CDR1 and CDR2 are SNHLY and FYNNEI. The CDR3 covers 15 residues. The CDR3 DNA is TGTGCCAGCAACAGGGACAGGGGGACCTACAATGAGCAGTTCTTC. Protein: CASNRDRGTYNEQFF.

In this sample, this clone turned up a few times. The chain couples TRBV2 to TRBJ1-5, with D possibly being TRBD1 (6 bases). Germline CDR1 SNHLY, CDR2 FYNNEI. This CDR3 contains 14 residues. The V end lost 3 bases, the J end lost 10 bases, and 16 bases lay between the germline ends. The CDR3 DNA is TGTGCCAGCAGTGAGAGGGCAGGGGAACAACCCCAGCATTTT. Residues: CASSERAGEQPQHF. Full variable domain (remainder filled in from reference TRBV2 and TRBJ1-5): EPEVTQTPSHQVTQMGQEVILRCVPISNHLYFYWYRQILGQKVEFLVSFYNNEISEKSEIFDDQFSVERPDGSNFTLKIRSTKLEDSAMYFCASSERAGEQPQHFGDGTRLSIL.

The chain uses TRBV28 and TRBJ2-2; TRBD2 is a possible D gene (6 bases). The V gene lost 3 bases and the J gene lost 5 bases, with 10 bases spanning the gap. CDR3 length: 14 residues. Germline V gives CDR1 MDHEN, CDR2 SYDVKM. The CDR3 loop is CASSLNGGTGELFF. In nucleotides, the CDR3 is TGTGCCAGCAGTTTGAACGGGGGTACCGGGGAGCTGTTTTTT. Full variable domain (remainder filled in from reference TRBV28 and TRBJ2-2): DVKVTQSSRYLVKRTGEKVFLECVQDMDHENMFWYRQDPGLGLRLIYFSYDVKMKEKGDIPEGYSVSREKKERFSLILESASTNQTSMYLCASSLNGGTGELFFGEGSRLTVL.

CDR3 in amino acids: CASSVRDRGNYEQYF. DNA for the CDR3: TGTGCCAGTAGTGTCCGGGACAGGGGTAACTACGAGCAGTACTTC. The chain combines TRBV19 with TRBJ2-7; TRBD1 agrees at 10 bases. There are 15 residues in the CDR3. V lost 5 bases and J lost 3; bases outside the gene matches: 7. Per the germline V gene, CDR1 is LNHDA and CDR2 is SQIVND (reference sequence).

This clone was detected ten times or more. The rearrangement joins TRBV5-4 to TRBJ2-5, with 14 bases matching TRBD2. The CDR3 spans 16 residues. Germline V gene lookup returns CDR1 SGHNT and CDR2 YYREEE (reference sequence). With V trimmed by 4 bases and J by 4 bases, 6 bases remained unmatched. This chain's CDR3 is CASSGDGLAGGETQYF. The CDR3 nucleotides are TGTGCCAGCAGCGGGGACGGACTAGCGGGGGGAGAGACCCAGTACTTC.

This clone occurred a few times. This same CDR3 is encoded by further DNA sequences in the sample. V and J are TRBV27 and TRBJ1-5, with no clear D. The germline V gene encodes CDR1 MNHEY and CDR2 SMNVEV (reference sequence). V gave up 3 bases and J gave up 5 bases, with 8 bases separating them. This CDR3 has 13 amino acids. The CDR3 protein is CASSFTGDQPQHF. The CDR3 region has the DNA TGTGCCAGCAGTTTTACGGGAGATCAGCCCCAGCATTTT.

This rearrangement joins TRBV6-5 to TRBJ1-2; a weak D match, TRBD1 (5 bases). Germline-derived CDR1 and CDR2 are MNHEY and SVGAGI. With 2 bases removed from V and 7 bases from J, the gap between germline ends came to 11 bases. The CDR3 has 13 residues. The CDR3 region has the DNA TGTGCCAGCAGTTACGGTATCGGGGGTGGCTACACCTTC. Its protein product is CASSYGIGGGYTF.

The chain carries TRBV30 and TRBJ1-5; D is possibly TRBD1 (6 bases). Per the germline V gene, CDR1 is GTSNPN and CDR2 is SVGIG (reference sequence). The CDR3 covers 15 residues. The V gene lost 1 base and the J gene lost 1 base, with 11 bases spanning the gap. The CDR3 sequence is CAWSGNRASNQPQHF. CDR3 sequence (DNA): TGTGCCTGGAGTGGAAACAGGGCAAGCAATCAGCCCCAGCATTTT.

This clone was seen a handful of times. The V gene is TRBV6-1, the J gene TRBJ2-3; a weak D match, TRBD2 (5 bases). This CDR3 has 15 amino acids. Between the trimmed V and J ends, which lost 5 bases and 5 bases, there was a span of 17 bases. Germline-derived CDR1 and CDR2 are MNHNS and SASEGT. CDR3 sequence (DNA): TGTGCCAGCAGTCACCCTCGGGGAATGCGAGATACGCAGTATTTT. It encodes CASSHPRGMRDTQYF.

The V gene is TRBV6-5, the J gene TRBJ1-6; 10 nucleotides agree with TRBD1. The CDR3 covers 12 residues. Germline V gene sequence: CDR1 MNHEY, CDR2 SVGAGI. Trimming cost V 6 bases and J 11 bases; bases outside gene matches: 1. CDR3 coding DNA: TGTGCCAGCAGAGGGACAGGGGCACCCCTCCACTTT. It translates to CASRGTGAPLHF.

The J gene is TRBJ1-1, the V gene TRBV7-2; unclear D gene. Looked up from germline, CDR1 is SGHTA and CDR2 is FQGNSA. The CDR3 sequence is 14 residues long. Trimming removed 5 bases from V and 1 base from J, with 11 bases in between. DNA of the CDR3: TGTGCCAGCAGCCCTAGAGCCCCGAACACTGAAGCTTTCTTT. Translated: CASSPRAPNTEAFF.

This clone showed up just a few times. V usage is TRBV28 and J usage is TRBJ2-1; maybe TRBD1 (6 bases). Germline V lookup: CDR1 MDHEN, CDR2 SYDVKM. V was trimmed by 6 bases and J by 5 bases, leaving 20 bases between them. The CDR3 spans 16 residues. The CDR3: CASRPMGTQEDNEQFF. The CDR3 bases are TGTGCCAGCAGACCAATGGGGACACAGGAGGACAATGAGCAGTTCTTC.

The V and J genes are TRBV11-2 and TRBJ2-5, with a weak D call TRBD2 (6 bases). The germline CDR1 and CDR2 sequences are SGHAT and FQNNGV. The CDR3 contains 15 residues. The V and J ends lost 5 bases and 2 bases respectively, with 15 bases between them. The CDR3 coding sequence is TGTGCCAGCAGCCCAAGGGTTGGGGGGCAAGAGACCCAGTACTTC. Amino acid sequence: CASSPRVGGQETQYF.

This clone occurred a few times. The same CDR3 arises from other DNA sequences in this sample as well. The genes are TRBV2 and TRBJ2-5; D is unclear. The CDR3 length is 13 residues. Germline V gene sequence: CDR1 SNHLY, CDR2 FYNNEI. V was trimmed by 3 bases and J by 1 base, leaving 6 bases between them. This CDR3 reads CASSEVSQETQYF. DNA for the CDR3: TGTGCCAGCAGTGAGGTCAGCCAAGAGACCCAGTACTTC. Using reference TRBV2 and TRBJ2-5 for the parts outside the CDR3, the full variable domain is EPEVTQTPSHQVTQMGQEVILRCVPISNHLYFYWYRQILGQKVEFLVSFYNNEISEKSEIFDDQFSVERPDGSNFTLKIRSTKLEDSAMYFCASSEVSQETQYFGPGTRLLVL.